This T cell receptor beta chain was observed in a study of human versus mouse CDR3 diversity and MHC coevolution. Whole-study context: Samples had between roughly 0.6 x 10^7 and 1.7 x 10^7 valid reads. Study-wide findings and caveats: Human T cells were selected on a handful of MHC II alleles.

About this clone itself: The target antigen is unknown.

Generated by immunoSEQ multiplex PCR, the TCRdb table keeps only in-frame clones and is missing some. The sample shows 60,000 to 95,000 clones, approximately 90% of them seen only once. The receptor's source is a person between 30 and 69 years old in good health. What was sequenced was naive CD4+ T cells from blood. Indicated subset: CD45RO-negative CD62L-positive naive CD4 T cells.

The CDR3 region is CASSGASGSNLYEQYF. In DNA, the CDR3 is TGTGCCAGCAGTGGGGCTAGCGGGAGCAATCTGTACGAGCAGTACTTC. The V and J genes are TRBV6-1 and TRBJ2-7, with 10 bases lining up with TRBD2. The CDR3 sequence is 16 residues long. Losses at the gene ends were 4 bases for V and 4 bases for J; bases not matched to a gene: 10. Germline CDR1 reads MNHNS; CDR2 reads SASEGT.